These 11 T cell receptor beta chains were sequenced from one sample in a study of cytomegalovirus exposure and HLA in healthy donors. With 60 Vbeta and 13 Jbeta primers, the PCR was carried out. Measured with immunoSEQ multiplex PCR; TCRdb has only the in-frame clones, and not every one. Of about 170,000 clones listed, roughly 71% are singletons. Sequencing was done on a sample of PBMCs. The receptors derive from a woman between 45 and 65 years old in good health and CMV-seropositive.

The chain has TRBV5-1 and TRBJ1-6; 7 bases align to TRBD1. CDR1 is SGHRS and CDR2 is YFSETQ in the germline V gene. Trimming took 3 bases from V and 6 from J; bases not matched to a gene: 6. CDR3 length: 15 residues. CDR3 sequence (DNA): TGCGCCAGCAGCTCCTGGGACAGCCTTAATTCACCCCTCCACTTT. Residues: CASSSWDSLNSPLHF. Looking up the rest from reference TRBV5-1 and TRBJ1-6 gives the full variable domain: KAGVTQTPRYLIKTRGQQVTLSCSPISGHRSVSWYQQTPGQGLQFLFEYFSETQRNKGNFPGRFSGRQFSNSRSEMNVSTLELGDSALYLCASSSWDSLNSPLHFGNGTRLTVT.

This chain links TRBV11-3 with TRBJ1-1; weak D call: TRBD1 (5 bases). Germline V lookup: CDR1 SGHNT, CDR2 YENEEA. Trimming removed 5 bases from V and 1 base from J, with 8 bases in between. The CDR3 covers 13 residues. The CDR3 loop reads CASSRTRNTEAFF. CDR3 DNA sequence: TGTGCCAGCAGCCGGACAAGGAACACTGAAGCTTTCTTT.

This CDR3 reads CASSVTGTLYNEQFF. In DNA form, the CDR3 reads TGTGCCAGCAGCGTAACCGGGACACTATACAATGAGCAGTTCTTC. The chain employs TRBV9 and TRBJ2-1; tentatively, D is TRBD1 (6 bases). The germline gives CDR1 SGDLS, CDR2 YYNGEE. V lost 1 base, J lost 4 bases, and 12 bases lay in between. The CDR3 runs to 15 residues.

This clone was counted only a few times. This sequence joins TRBV5-1 and TRBJ1-2; D uncertain. Germline V gene sequence: CDR1 SGHRS, CDR2 YFSETQ. This CDR3 region has 14 residues. V was cut by 0 bases and J by 4 bases, with 10 bases left in between. The CDR3 spells CASSLVPGSYGYTF. CDR3 nucleotides: TGCGCCAGCAGCTTGGTCCCGGGTTCCTATGGCTACACCTTC.

The chain employs TRBV5-1 and TRBJ1-4, with 7 bases matching TRBD1. J lost 8 bases, V lost 0 bases, and 7 bases had no gene match. The CDR3 is 15 amino acids. Germline V gene lookup returns CDR1 SGHRS and CDR2 YFSETQ. The CDR3 here is CASSLADREHEKLFF. The DNA for the CDR3 is TGCGCCAGCAGCTTGGCAGACAGGGAGCACGAAAAACTGTTTTTT.

This chain connects TRBV6-1 to TRBJ2-7; 7 positions match TRBD1. The CDR3 length is 15 residues. Germline V gene sequence: CDR1 MNHNS, CDR2 SASEGT. The ends lost 4 bases at V and 2 bases at J; junction bases unmatched: 8. The CDR3 region has the DNA TGTGCCAGCAGTGTCCATCCGGGACAGACCTACGAGCAGTACTTC. The encoded protein is CASSVHPGQTYEQYF.

The genes are TRBV15 and TRBJ1-5, with 9 bases that match TRBD1. V was pared by 3 bases and J by 6 bases, with 6 bases of the junction left unmatched. The germline CDR1 and CDR2 sequences are LNHNV and YYDKDF (reference sequence). This CDR3 has 15 amino acids. The DNA for the CDR3 is TGTGCCACCAGCAGCGTTACAGGGGGCGGTCAGCCCCAGCATTTT. This codes for CATSSVTGGGQPQHF.

This clone has more than one count but fewer than ten. CDR3 region: CASSIQGLSNSPLHF. For the CDR3, the DNA is TGTGCCAGTAGTATACAGGGGCTCTCTAATTCACCCCTCCACTTT. The rearrangement links TRBV19 to TRBJ1-6, with a weak D call TRBD1 (6 bases). The germline CDR1 and CDR2 sequences are LNHDA and SQIVND (reference sequence). The CDR3 length is 15 residues. The V end was cut by 2 bases, the J end by 6 bases, with 11 bases between.

The V and J genes are TRBV5-1 and TRBJ1-1, with 11 bases fitting TRBD1. The J segment lost 5 bases and the V segment lost 3 bases, leaving 3 bases of the junction unmatched. Germline-derived CDR1 and CDR2 are SGHRS and YFSETQ. The CDR3 runs 14 residues. The CDR3 nucleotides read TGCGCCAGCAGCTGGACAGGGGGCTTTACTGAAGCTTTCTTT. Protein sequence: CASSWTGGFTEAFF.

The chain couples TRBV9 to TRBJ2-3, with TRBD2 matching over 14 bases. This CDR3 contains 16 residues. The J segment lost 6 bases and the V segment lost 0 bases, leaving 3 bases of the junction unmatched. CDR1 and CDR2 (germline): SGDLS, YYNGEE. The CDR3 sequence: CASSVGLAGGGDTQYF. The CDR3, as DNA: TGTGCCAGCAGCGTAGGACTAGCGGGGGGGGGTGATACGCAGTATTTT.

The rearrangement uses TRBV7-6 and TRBJ1-2, with 7 bases identical to TRBD1. Germline assignment: CDR1 SGHVS and CDR2 FNYEAQ. With V trimmed by 5 bases and J by 4 bases, 13 bases remained unmatched. The CDR3 length is 16 residues. The CDR3 DNA is TGTGCCAGCAGCCAATCCCCACAGGGGCTCAGCTATGGCTACACCTTC. As protein: CASSQSPQGLSYGYTF.